This T cell receptor (beta chain) is drawn from a study of cytomegalovirus exposure and HLA in healthy donors (dated by TCRdb to about 2017). With regard to the full study: The approximately 710 repertoires of the first cohort and the 120 or so validation repertoires were produced on the same platform, according to a later analysis. High-throughput TCR immunosequencing, statistical association of individual TCRs with disease status, and machine learning were combined to predict cytomegalovirus infection status. Besides the first cohort of under 700 subjects, a separate validation cohort made up of over 100 different subjects was used. The study aimed to test whether signatures of past pathogen exposure could be identified by cataloging public T cell receptors. General findings and caveats noted by the study authors: Cytomegalovirus status was reported to be diagnosed by the classifier with high specificity and sensitivity in both the original and validation cohorts. The authors suggested that the approach could potentially be generalized to other disease states and immunological phenotypes. In vitro tests confirmed that a few of the cytomegalovirus-associated TCR beta chains recognize cytomegalovirus antigens. A total of 164 TCR beta chains were listed by the study as associated with cytomegalovirus. A later analysis had no HLA typing for the validation cohort, so co-occurrence there was scored across all 130 or so repertoires. While some public TCRs were present in many individuals, most TCR sequences turned up only very rarely across donors. In a later analysis, TCRs clustered in the first cohort were found to also tend to co-occur in the roughly 120 validation repertoires, with about 94% of cluster scores above 0.

Counted from cysteine to phenylalanine, this CDR3 has 12 amino acids. The read is trimmed to its CDR3 DNA, 36 bases read in frame from base 1. Taken from the germline V gene, the CDR1 and CDR2 loops are MDHEN and SYDVKM. The germline ends are 11 bases apart after V is trimmed by 5 bases and J by 7 bases. With regard to this clone: This clone's antigen is unknown. There are no base qualities to consult, and no much larger clone falls within one base.

Receptors were amplified or captured by the immunoSEQ multiplex PCR assay. The paper's processing steps were these. To diagnose cytomegalovirus status from the catalog of TCR beta chain sequences, a statistical classification framework was built. TCRdb retrieved this table from immuneACCESS and kept in-frame rearrangements only. Not all clones are present; in checked studies, unresolved V genes account for under half, and no reason is known for the remainder. The DNA was the basis for D and trimming; V, J and clone size are from that table. The sample table shows about 220,000 clones, and 75% to 95% are seen once. Of the sample, 1% to 1.2% falls within the top ten clones. Separate from the roughly 700-subject first cohort, the validation cohort of some 130 subjects was the group to which the donors belonged.

The sequenced material came from PBMCs. The receptor's source is a woman aged 18-30 years in good health and CMV-seronegative. The chain is made from TRBV28 and TRBJ1-2; the D gene is not confidently resolved. For the CDR3, the sequence is CASSEGRVGYTF. The DNA sequence is given as TGTGCCAGCAGTGAAGGGAGGGTTGGCTACACCTTC.